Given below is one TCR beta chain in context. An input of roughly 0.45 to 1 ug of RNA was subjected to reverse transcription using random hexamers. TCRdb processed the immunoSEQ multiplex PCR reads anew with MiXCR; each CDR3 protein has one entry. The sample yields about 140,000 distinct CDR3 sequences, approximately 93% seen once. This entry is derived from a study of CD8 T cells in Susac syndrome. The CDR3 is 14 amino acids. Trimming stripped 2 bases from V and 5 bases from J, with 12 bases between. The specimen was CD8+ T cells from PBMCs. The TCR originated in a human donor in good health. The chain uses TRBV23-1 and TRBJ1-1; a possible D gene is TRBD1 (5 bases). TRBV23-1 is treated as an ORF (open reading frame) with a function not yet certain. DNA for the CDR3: TGCGCCAGCAGTCAACTGCAGGGAGGGACTGAAGCTTTCTTT. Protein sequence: CASSQLQGGTEAFF.